This record concerns one TCR beta chain sequence. The entry originates in a study of blood T cell repertoires in COVID-19. Study at large: PBMCs, B-cell-depleted T cells, or T cells were the source of the cDNA or gDNA that made up the material.

The method was immunoSEQ multiplex PCR; TCRdb's version includes in-frame clones alone and lacks a portion of them. The table shows tens of thousands of clones, with approximately 90% occurring only once. This CDR3 is built from 12 residues. In germline, CDR1 is GTSNPN, CDR2 SVGIG (reference sequence). V dropped 2 bases and J dropped 6 bases, with 11 bases sitting between them. The V gene is TRBV30, the J gene TRBJ2-7, with D uncertain. Sequenced sample: peripheral blood. This clonotype was sampled from a man aged 50 or older with acute or convalescent COVID-19. The CDR3 DNA follows: TGTGCCTGGAGTCGAGTAGTCTCCGAGCAGTACTTC. Amino acid sequence: CAWSRVVSEQYF.